This T cell receptor beta chain was profiled in a study of metastatic and nonmetastatic thyroid tumors. Study as a whole: Where malignant and benign thyroid patients were concerned, repertoires were compared across blood and tumor or nodule tissue. Study-level points and caveats: When malignant thyroid tumors were compared with benign nodules, TCR beta diversity was reportedly significantly higher in the malignant tumors. This held in both blood and tumor samples.

All patients were treatment-naive before thyroid surgery. This CDR3 contains 15 residues. Trimming took 5 bases from V and 7 from J; bases not matched to a gene: 4. TCRdb re-called the PCR reads via MiXCR. The sample contains about 15,000 clones, roughly 25% of which appear only once. This clone was seen many times. The target antigen is unknown. The sequencing input was tumor tissue. V usage is TRBV12-3 or TRBV12-4 and J usage is TRBJ1-6, with 11 bases identical to TRBD1. The receptor comes from a female donor with papillary thyroid cancer or a benign thyroid nodule (not recorded which). Some clones in this sample may be carry-over from other donors' samples. CDR3 loop: CASSLGTGGNSPLHF. DNA for the CDR3: TGTGCCAGCAGTCTAGGGACAGGGGGGAATTCACCCCTCCACTTT.